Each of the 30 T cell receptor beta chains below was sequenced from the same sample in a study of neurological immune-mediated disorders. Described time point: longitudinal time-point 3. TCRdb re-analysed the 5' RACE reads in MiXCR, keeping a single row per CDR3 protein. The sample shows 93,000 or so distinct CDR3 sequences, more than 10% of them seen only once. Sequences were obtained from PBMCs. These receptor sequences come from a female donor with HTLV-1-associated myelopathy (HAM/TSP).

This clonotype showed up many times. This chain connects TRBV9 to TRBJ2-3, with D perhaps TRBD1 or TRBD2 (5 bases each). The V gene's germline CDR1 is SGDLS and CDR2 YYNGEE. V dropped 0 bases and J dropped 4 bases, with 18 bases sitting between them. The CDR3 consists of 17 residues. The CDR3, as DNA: TGTGCCAGCAGCGTAGAGATTCCCGGGGCCAGGCCAGATACGCAGTATTTT. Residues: CASSVEIPGARPDTQYF.

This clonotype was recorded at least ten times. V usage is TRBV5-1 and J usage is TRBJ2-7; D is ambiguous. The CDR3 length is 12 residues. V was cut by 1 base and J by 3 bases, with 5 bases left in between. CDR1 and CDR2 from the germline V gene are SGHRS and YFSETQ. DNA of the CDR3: TGCGCCAGCAGCTTGAGTAACTACGAGCAGTACTTC. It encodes CASSLSNYEQYF.

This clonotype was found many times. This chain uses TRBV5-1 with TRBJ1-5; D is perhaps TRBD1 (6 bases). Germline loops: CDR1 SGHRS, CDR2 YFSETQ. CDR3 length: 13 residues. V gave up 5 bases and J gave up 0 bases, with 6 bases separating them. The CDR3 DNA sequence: TGCGCCAGCAGACAGGGTAGCAATCAGCCCCAGCATTTT. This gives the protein CASRQGSNQPQHF.

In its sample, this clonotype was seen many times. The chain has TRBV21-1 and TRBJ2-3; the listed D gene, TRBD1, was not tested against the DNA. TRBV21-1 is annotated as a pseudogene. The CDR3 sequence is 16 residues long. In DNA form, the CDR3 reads TGTGCCAGCAGCAAAGGGGCAGGGAGTAACACAGATACGCAGTATTTT. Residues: CASSKGAGSNTDTQYF.

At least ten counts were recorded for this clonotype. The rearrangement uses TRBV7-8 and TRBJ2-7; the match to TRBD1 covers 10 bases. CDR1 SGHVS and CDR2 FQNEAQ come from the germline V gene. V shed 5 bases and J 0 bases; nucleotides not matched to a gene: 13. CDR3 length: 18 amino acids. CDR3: CASSRALTGTGASYEQYF. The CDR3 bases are TGTGCCAGCAGCCGAGCCCTAACCGGGACAGGGGCCTCCTACGAGCAGTACTTC.

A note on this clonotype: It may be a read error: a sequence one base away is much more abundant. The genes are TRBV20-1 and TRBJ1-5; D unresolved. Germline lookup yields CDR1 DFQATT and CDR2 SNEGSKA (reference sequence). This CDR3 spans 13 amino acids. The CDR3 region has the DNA TGCAGTGCTAGAAAGACGGCAAATCGGCCCCAGCATTTT. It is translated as CSARKTANRPQHF.

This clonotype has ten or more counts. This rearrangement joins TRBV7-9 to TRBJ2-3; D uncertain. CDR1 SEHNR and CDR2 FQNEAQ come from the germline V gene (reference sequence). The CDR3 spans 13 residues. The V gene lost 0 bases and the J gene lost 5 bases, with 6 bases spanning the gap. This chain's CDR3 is CASSLALVDTQYF. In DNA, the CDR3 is TGTGCCAGCAGCTTAGCGCTTGTAGATACGCAGTATTTT.

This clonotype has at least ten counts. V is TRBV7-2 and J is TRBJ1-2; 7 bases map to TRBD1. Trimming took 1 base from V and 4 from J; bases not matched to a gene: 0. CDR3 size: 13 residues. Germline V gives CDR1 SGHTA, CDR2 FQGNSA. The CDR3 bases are TGTGCCAGCAGCTTAGACAGGGGCTATGGCTACACCTTC. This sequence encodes CASSLDRGYGYTF.

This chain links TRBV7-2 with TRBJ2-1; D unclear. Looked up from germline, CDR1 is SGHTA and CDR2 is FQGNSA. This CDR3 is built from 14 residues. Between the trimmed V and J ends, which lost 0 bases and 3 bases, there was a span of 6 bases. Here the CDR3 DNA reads TGTGCCAGCAGCTTAGCCGGATACTACAATGAGCAGTTCTTC. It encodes CASSLAGYYNEQFF. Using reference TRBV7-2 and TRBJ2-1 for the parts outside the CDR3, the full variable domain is GAGVSQSPSNKVTEKGKDVELRCDPISGHTALYWYRQSLGQGLEFLIYFQGNSAPDKSGLPSDRFSAERTGGSVSTLTIQRTQQEDSAVYLCASSLAGYYNEQFFGPGTRLTVL.

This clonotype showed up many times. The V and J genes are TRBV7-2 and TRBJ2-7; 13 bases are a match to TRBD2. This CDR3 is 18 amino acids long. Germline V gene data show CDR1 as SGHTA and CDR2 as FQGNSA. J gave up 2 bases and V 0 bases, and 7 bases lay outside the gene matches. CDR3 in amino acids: CASSLAPRTSGGAYEQYF. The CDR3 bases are TGTGCCAGCAGCTTAGCCCCCCGGACTAGCGGGGGAGCCTACGAGCAGTACTTC.

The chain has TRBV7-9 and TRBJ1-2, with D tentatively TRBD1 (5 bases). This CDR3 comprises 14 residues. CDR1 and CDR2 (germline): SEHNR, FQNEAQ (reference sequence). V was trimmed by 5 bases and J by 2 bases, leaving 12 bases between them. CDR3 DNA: TGTGCCAGCAGCCTGGGGGAGGGAAACTATGGCTACACCTTC. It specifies CASSLGEGNYGYTF.

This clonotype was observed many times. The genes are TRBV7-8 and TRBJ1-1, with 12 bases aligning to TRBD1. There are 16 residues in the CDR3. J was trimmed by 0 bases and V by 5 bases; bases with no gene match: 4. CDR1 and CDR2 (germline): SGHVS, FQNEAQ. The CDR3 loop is CASSTGTGGLNTEAFF. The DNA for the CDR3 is TGTGCCAGCAGCACCGGGACAGGGGGCTTGAACACTGAAGCTTTCTTT.

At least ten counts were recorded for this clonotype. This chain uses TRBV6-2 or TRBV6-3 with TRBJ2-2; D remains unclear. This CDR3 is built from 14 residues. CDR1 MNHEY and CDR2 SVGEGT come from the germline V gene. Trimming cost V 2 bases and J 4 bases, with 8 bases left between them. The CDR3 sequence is CASSYLRSTGELFF. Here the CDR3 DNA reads TGTGCCAGCAGTTACCTAAGATCCACCGGGGAGCTGTTTTTT.

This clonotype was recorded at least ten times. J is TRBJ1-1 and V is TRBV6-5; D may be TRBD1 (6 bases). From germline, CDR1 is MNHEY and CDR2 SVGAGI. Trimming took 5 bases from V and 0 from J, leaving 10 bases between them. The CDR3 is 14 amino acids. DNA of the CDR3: TGTGCCAGCAGTACGAGGACAGTGAACACTGAAGCTTTCTTT. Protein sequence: CASSTRTVNTEAFF.

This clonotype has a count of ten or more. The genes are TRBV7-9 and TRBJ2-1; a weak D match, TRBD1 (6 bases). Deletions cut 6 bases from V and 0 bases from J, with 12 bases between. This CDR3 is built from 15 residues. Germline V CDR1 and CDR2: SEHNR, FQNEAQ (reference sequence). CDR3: CASRLDRSSYNEQFF. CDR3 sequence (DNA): TGTGCCAGCAGACTGGACAGAAGCTCCTACAATGAGCAGTTCTTC.

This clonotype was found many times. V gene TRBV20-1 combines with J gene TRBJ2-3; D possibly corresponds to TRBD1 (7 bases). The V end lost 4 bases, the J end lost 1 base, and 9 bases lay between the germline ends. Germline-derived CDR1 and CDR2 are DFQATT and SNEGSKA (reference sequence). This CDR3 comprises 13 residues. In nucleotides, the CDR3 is TGCAGTGCTATCAGGGGGGGCACAGATACGCAGTATTTT. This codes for CSAIRGGTDTQYF.

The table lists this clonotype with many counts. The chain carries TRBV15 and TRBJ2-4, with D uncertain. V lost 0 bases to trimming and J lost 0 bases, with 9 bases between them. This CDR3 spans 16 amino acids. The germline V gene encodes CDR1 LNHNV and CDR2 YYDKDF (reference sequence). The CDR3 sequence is CATSRDRTLAKNIQYF. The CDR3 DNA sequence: TGTGCCACCAGCAGAGATCGAACGCTAGCCAAAAACATTCAGTACTTC.

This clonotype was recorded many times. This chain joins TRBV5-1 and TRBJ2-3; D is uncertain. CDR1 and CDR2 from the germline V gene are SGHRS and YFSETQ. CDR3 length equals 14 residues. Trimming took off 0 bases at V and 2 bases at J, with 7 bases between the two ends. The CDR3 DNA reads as TGCGCCAGCAGCTTGGAGGCAAACACAGATACGCAGTATTTT. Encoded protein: CASSLEANTDTQYF.

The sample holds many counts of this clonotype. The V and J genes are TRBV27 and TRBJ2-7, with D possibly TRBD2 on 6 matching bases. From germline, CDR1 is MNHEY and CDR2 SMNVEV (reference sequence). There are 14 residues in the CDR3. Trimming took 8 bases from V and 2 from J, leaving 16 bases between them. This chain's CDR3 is CASSRHGEAYEQYF. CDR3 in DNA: TGTGCCAGCTCCAGGCACGGGGAGGCCTACGAGCAGTACTTC.

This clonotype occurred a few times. This CDR3 is CAISDASGGQPQHF. As DNA, the CDR3 is TGTGCCATCAGTGATGCATCAGGAGGGCAGCCCCAGCATTTT. V usage is TRBV10-3 and J usage is TRBJ1-5; no clear D gene. Germline CDR1 reads ENHRY; CDR2 reads SYGVKD. This CDR3 comprises 14 residues. Trimming took 3 bases from V and 7 from J, leaving 13 bases between them.

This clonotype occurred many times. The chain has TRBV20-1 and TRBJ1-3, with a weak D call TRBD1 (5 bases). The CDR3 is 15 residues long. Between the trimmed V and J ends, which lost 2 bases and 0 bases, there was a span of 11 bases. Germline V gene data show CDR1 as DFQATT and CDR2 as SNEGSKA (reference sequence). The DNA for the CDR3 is TGCAGTGCTAGATCCTGGGGGGACTCTGGAAACACCATATATTTT. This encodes CSARSWGDSGNTIYF.

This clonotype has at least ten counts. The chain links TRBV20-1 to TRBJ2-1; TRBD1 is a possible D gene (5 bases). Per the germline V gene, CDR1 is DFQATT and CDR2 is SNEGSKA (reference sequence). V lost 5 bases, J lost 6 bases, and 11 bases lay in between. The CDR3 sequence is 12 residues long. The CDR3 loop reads CSAPDNANEQFF. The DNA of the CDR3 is TGCAGTGCTCCGGACAATGCCAATGAGCAGTTCTTC.

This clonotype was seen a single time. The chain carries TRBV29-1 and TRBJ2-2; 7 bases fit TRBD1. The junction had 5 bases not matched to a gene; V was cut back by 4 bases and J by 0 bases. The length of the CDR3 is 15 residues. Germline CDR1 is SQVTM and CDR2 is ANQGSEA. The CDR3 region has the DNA TGCAGCGTTGGAAGAGGGGGCGCGAACACCGGGGAGCTGTTTTTT. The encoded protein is CSVGRGGANTGELFF.

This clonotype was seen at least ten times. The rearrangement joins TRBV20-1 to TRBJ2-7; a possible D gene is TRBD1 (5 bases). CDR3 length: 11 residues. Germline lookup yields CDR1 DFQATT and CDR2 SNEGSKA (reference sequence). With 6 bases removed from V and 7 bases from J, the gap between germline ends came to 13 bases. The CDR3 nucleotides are TGCAGTGCGCGCCGAGACAGAGAGCAGTACTTC. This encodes CSARRDREQYF.

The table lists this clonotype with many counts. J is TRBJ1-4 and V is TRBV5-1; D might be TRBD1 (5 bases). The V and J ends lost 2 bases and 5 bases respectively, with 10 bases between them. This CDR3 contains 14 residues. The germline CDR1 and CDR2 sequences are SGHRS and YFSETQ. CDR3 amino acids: CASSLDGGNEKLFF. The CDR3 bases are TGCGCCAGCAGCTTAGACGGGGGAAATGAAAAACTGTTTTTT. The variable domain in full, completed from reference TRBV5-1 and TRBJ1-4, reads KAGVTQTPRYLIKTRGQQVTLSCSPISGHRSVSWYQQTPGQGLQFLFEYFSETQRNKGNFPGRFSGRQFSNSRSEMNVSTLELGDSALYLCASSLDGGNEKLFFGSGTQLSVL.

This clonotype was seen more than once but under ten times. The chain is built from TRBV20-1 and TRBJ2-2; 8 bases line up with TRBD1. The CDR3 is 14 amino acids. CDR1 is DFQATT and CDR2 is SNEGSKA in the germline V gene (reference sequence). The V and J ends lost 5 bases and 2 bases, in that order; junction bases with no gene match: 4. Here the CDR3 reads CSAPGQANTGELFF. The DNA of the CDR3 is TGCAGTGCTCCGGGACAGGCTAACACCGGGGAGCTGTTTTTT.

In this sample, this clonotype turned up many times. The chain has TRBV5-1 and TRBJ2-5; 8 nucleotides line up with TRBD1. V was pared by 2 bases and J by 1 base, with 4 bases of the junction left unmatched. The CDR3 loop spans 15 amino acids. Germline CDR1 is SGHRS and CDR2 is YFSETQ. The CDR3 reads CASSFGRGRQETQYF. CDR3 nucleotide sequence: TGCGCCAGCAGCTTCGGCAGGGGGCGCCAAGAGACCCAGTACTTC.

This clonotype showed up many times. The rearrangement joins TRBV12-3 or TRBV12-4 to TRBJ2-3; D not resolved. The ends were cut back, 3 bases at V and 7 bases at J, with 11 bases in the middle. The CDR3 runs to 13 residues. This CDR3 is CASSLQISYTQYF. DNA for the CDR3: TGTGCCAGCAGTTTGCAGATTTCCTATACGCAGTATTTT.

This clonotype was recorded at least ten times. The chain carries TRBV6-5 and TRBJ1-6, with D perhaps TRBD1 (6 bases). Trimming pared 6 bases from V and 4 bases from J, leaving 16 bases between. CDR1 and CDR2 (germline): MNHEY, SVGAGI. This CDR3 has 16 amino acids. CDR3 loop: CASRVTGQPYNSPLHF. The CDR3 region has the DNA TGTGCCAGCAGGGTCACCGGACAGCCGTATAATTCACCCCTCCACTTT.

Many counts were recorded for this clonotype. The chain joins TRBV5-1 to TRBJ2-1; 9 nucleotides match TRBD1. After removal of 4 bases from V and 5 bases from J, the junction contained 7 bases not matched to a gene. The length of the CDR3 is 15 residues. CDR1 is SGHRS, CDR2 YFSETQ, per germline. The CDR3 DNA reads TGCGCCAGCAGCCCGGACAGGGGCCTAAACAATGAGCAGTTCTTC. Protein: CASSPDRGLNNEQFF.